This is a list of T cell receptor beta chains from one sample in a study of blood T cell repertoires in COVID-19. The table came from immunoSEQ multiplex PCR; TCRdb's copy has only in-frame clones and leaves some out. The sample contains approximately 97,000 clones, over 75% of which appear only once. Material for sequencing was peripheral blood. These receptors all come from a human donor in a cohort sampled during active COVID-19. The CDR3 runs from the conserved cysteine through the conserved F or W. The order of the fields is V gene, clone size, J gene, D gene, CDR3 protein, CDR3 DNA. A D gene is named only where the DNA matches it firmly. Clone sizes are given selectively: once, few, many, or a class where the clone is expanded.

V gene: TRBV6-5
clone size: NA
J gene: TRBJ2-7
D gene: NA
CDR3 protein: CASRQGYEQYF
CDR3 DNA: TGTGCCAGCCGGCAGGGTTACGAGCAGTACTTC

V gene: TRBV20-1
clone size: once
J gene: TRBJ2-1
D gene: NA
CDR3 protein: CSARDYNEQFF
CDR3 DNA: TGCAGTGCCCGGGATTACAATGAGCAGTTCTTC

V gene: TRBV7-9
clone size: NA
J gene: TRBJ1-1
D gene: NA
CDR3 protein: CASSHGGTEAFF
CDR3 DNA: TGTGCCAGCAGCCACGGGGGGACTGAAGCTTTCTTT

V gene: TRBV5-1
clone size: NA
J gene: TRBJ1-2
D gene: NA
CDR3 protein: CASSLEGQGFGYTF
CDR3 DNA: TGCGCCAGCAGCTTGGAGGGACAAGGGTTTGGCTACACCTTC

V gene: TRBV21-1
clone size: NA
J gene: TRBJ1-5
D gene: NA
CDR3 protein: CASSKPRDSFGPIYSNQPQHF
CDR3 DNA: TGTGCCAGCAGCAAACCCCGGGACAGCTTCGGGCCAATATATAGCAATCAGCCCCAGCATTTT

V gene: TRBV27
clone size: few
J gene: TRBJ2-6
D gene: TRBD2
CDR3 protein: CASSPRGVANVLTF
CDR3 DNA: TGTGCCAGCAGTCCCCGGGGGGTTGCCAACGTCCTGACTTTC

V gene: TRBV19
clone size: NA
J gene: TRBJ2-7
D gene: TRBD2
CDR3 protein: CASSPQRTSGSSEQYF
CDR3 DNA: TGTGCCAGTAGTCCGCAGAGGACTAGCGGTAGCTCCGAGCAGTACTTC

V gene: TRBV28
clone size: NA
J gene: TRBJ2-5
D gene: TRBD2
CDR3 protein: CASSLGTSGSTETQYF
CDR3 DNA: TGTGCCAGCAGCTTGGGGACTAGCGGGAGTACGGAGACCCAGTACTTC

V gene: TRBV6-2/TRBV6-3
clone size: NA
J gene: TRBJ2-7
D gene: TRBD2
CDR3 protein: CASSYSRLAGTYEQYF
CDR3 DNA: TGTGCCAGCAGTTACTCGAGGCTAGCGGGAACCTACGAGCAGTACTTC

V gene: TRBV11-3
clone size: NA
J gene: TRBJ1-2
D gene: NA
CDR3 protein: CASSLVSGNQTRDYGYTF
CDR3 DNA: TGTGCCAGCAGCTTAGTTTCGGGAAACCAAACTAGGGACTATGGCTACACCTTC

V gene: TRBV6-6
clone size: NA
J gene: TRBJ1-3
D gene: NA
CDR3 protein: CASSYFSWASGNTIYF
CDR3 DNA: TGTGCCAGCAGTTACTTCTCGTGGGCCTCTGGAAACACCATATATTTT

V gene: TRBV19
clone size: NA
J gene: TRBJ2-6
D gene: TRBD1
CDR3 protein: CASSKQQGNSGANVLTF
CDR3 DNA: TGTGCCAGTAGTAAGCAACAGGGGAACTCTGGGGCCAACGTCCTGACTTTC

V gene: TRBV28
clone size: NA
J gene: TRBJ2-2
D gene: TRBD2
CDR3 protein: CATIPSGRYTGELFF
CDR3 DNA: TGTGCCACGATTCCTAGCGGGAGGTACACCGGGGAGCTGTTTTTT

V gene: TRBV28
clone size: once
J gene: TRBJ1-2
D gene: NA
CDR3 protein: CASSLGGSNYGYTF
CDR3 DNA: TGTGCCAGCAGTTTAGGGGGCAGTAACTATGGCTACACCTTC

V gene: TRBV5-4
clone size: NA
J gene: TRBJ2-7
D gene: NA
CDR3 protein: CASSSKDRYEQYF
CDR3 DNA: TGTGCCAGCAGCTCGAAGGACAGATACGAGCAGTACTTC

V gene: TRBV10-3
clone size: NA
J gene: TRBJ2-7
D gene: TRBD1
CDR3 protein: CAIRTGTDSSEQYF
CDR3 DNA: TGTGCCATCAGAACCGGGACAGACTCTTCCGAGCAGTACTTC

V gene: TRBV5-6
clone size: NA
J gene: TRBJ2-7
D gene: TRBD1
CDR3 protein: CASSLGPPGTGAYEQYF
CDR3 DNA: TGTGCCAGCAGCTTGGGTCCTCCAGGGACAGGGGCCTACGAGCAGTACTTC